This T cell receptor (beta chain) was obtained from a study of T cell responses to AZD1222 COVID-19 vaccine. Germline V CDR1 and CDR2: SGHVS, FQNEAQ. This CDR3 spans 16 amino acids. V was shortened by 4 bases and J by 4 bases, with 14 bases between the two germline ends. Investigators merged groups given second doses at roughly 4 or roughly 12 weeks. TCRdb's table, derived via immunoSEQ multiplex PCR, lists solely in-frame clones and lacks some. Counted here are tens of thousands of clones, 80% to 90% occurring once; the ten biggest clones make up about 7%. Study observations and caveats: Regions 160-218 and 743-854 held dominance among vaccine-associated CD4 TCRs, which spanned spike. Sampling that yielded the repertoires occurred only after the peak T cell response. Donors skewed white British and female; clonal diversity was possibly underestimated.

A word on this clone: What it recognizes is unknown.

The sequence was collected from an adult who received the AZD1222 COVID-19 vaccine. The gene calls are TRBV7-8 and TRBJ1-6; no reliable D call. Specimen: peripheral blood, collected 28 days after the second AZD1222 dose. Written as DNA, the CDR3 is TGTGCCAGCAGCTCGGATGGGTACGCTTATAATTCACCCCTCCACTTT. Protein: CASSSDGYAYNSPLHF.